This TCR beta chain was retrieved from a study of cytomegalovirus exposure and HLA in healthy donors. V was shortened by 2 bases and J by 1 base, with 12 bases between the two germline ends. This CDR3 has 16 amino acids. Germline lookup yields CDR1 ENHRY and CDR2 SYGVKD. The primer mix had 60 Vbeta and 13 Jbeta primers. Measured with immunoSEQ multiplex PCR; TCRdb has only the in-frame clones, and not every one. The sample shows about 160,000 clones, around 77% of them seen only once. The chain has TRBV10-3 and TRBJ1-5; maybe TRBD1 (6 bases). This TCR came from a woman aged 25 to 39 in good health and CMV-seronegative. Material: PBMCs. DNA of the CDR3: TGTGCCATCAGTGAGGAGGGGGTATACAGCAATCAGCCCCAGCATTTT. It yields the protein CAISEEGVYSNQPQHF.